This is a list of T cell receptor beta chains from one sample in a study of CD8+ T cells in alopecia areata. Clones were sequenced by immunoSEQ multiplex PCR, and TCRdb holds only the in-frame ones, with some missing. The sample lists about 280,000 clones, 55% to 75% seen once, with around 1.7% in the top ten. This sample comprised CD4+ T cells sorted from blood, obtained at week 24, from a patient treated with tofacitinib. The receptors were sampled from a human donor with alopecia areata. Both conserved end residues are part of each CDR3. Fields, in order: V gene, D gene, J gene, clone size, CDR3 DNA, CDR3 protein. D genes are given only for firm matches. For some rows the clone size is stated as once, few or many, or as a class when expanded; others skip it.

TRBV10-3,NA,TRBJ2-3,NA,TGTGCCACCAGTGGGGCAGCAGATACGCAGTATTTT,CATSGAADTQYF
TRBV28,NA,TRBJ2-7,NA,TGTGCCAGCAAACTCGGGGGCCAGACCTACGAGCAGTACTTC,CASKLGGQTYEQYF
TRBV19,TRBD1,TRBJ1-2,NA,TGTGCCAGTAGTATAGTGGCAGGGGGCAACTATGGCTACACCTTC,CASSIVAGGNYGYTF
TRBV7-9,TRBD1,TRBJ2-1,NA,TGTGCCAGCAGCAAAACAGGGGGCTCCTACAATGAGCAGTTCTTC,CASSKTGGSYNEQFF
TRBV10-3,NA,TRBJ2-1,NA,TGTGCCATCAGACAACAGGAATCCATCTACAATGAGCAGTTCTTC,CAIRQQESIYNEQFF
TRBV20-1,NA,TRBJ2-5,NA,TGCAGTGCTGGAACGGGGGAGACCCAGTACTTC,CSAGTGETQYF
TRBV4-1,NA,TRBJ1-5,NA,TGCGCCAGCAGCCAACTAGGCCAAAATCAGCCCCAGCATTTT,CASSQLGQNQPQHF
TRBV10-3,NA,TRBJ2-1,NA,TGTGCCATCAAGGATGCGATTAGTGGCAATGAGCAGTTCTTC,CAIKDAISGNEQFF
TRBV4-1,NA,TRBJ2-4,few,TGCGCCAGCAGCCAAGGTCCTAGGCGGCTGGACAACATTCAGTACTTC,CASSQGPRRLDNIQYF
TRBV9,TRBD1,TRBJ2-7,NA,TGTGCCAGCAGCGTAGGACAGGGGATCTACGAGCAGTACTTC,CASSVGQGIYEQYF
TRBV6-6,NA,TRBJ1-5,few,TGTGCCAGCAGTACTCAGGGAGTCAATCAGCCCCAGCATTTT,CASSTQGVNQPQHF
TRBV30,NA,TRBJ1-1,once,TGTGCCTGGAAAGGGGGATGGGACACTGAAGCTTTCTTT,CAWKGGWDTEAFF
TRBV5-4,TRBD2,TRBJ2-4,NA,TGTGCCAGCAGCTTGTGGGAGGGCCCCGGGAAAAACATTCAGTACTTC,CASSLWEGPGKNIQYF
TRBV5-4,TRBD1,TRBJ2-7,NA,TGTGCCAGCAGCTTGGGACAGGGTCGGGACTACGAGCAGTACTTC,CASSLGQGRDYEQYF
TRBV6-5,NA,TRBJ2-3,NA,TGTGCCAGCAGTTACTCTCATGGCACAGATACGCAGTATTTT,CASSYSHGTDTQYF
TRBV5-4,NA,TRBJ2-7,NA,TGTGCCAGCAGCTTGGACTACAACGAGCAGTACTTC,CASSLDYNEQYF
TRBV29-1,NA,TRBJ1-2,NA,TGCAGCGTTGACGCGGGGAACTATGGCTACACCTTC,CSVDAGNYGYTF
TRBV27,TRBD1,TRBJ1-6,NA,TGTGCCAGCAGGCTCAGACAGGGGTTCAATTCACCCCTCCACTTT,CASRLRQGFNSPLHF
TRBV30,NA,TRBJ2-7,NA,TGTGCCTGTTTGAAAACCGGGTTTAAGGCTTCTGCCCTCTTC,CACLKTGFKASALF
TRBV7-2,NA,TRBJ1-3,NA,TGTGCCAGCAGCGCCCGGACAGACTACAGAAACACCATATATTTT,CASSARTDYRNTIYF
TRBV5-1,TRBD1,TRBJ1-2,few,TGCGCCAGCAGCGAAGGGACAGGCACCTATGGCTACACCTTC,CASSEGTGTYGYTF
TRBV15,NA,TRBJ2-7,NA,TGTGCCACCAGCAGAGATATCGGGTTCCAACAGTACTTC,CATSRDIGFQQYF
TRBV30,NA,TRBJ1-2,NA,TGTGCCTGGAGTGGGAAAGGCTATGGCTACACCTTC,CAWSGKGYGYTF
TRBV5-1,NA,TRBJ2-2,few,TGCGCCAGCAGCTTGGTCCTCACCGGGGAGCTGTTTTTT,CASSLVLTGELFF
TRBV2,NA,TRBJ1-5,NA,TGTGCCAGCTCTGGGGGGAAAAGCAATCAGCCCCAGCATTTT,CASSGGKSNQPQHF
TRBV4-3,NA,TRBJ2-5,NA,TGCGCCAGCAGCCAAGATAGGCAGCCTGGTCAAGAGACCCAGTACTTC,CASSQDRQPGQETQYF
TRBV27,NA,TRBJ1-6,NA,TGTGCCAGCAGTTCGATGGCTAGCTCCTATAATTCACCCCTCCACTTT,CASSSMASSYNSPLHF
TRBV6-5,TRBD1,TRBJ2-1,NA,TGTGCCAGCAGTTACCCAGAAAGACAGGGTCCCAGCAGGCAGTTCTTC,CASSYPERQGPSRQFF
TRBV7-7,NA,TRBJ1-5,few,TGTGCTAGCAGCTTATCCGAAAATCAGCCCCAGCATTTT,CASSLSENQPQHF
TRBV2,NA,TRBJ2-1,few,TGTGCCAGCAGTGATTTGCGGGGGCTGGGGAATGAGCAGTTCTTC,CASSDLRGLGNEQFF
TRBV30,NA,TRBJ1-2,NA,TGTGCCTGGAGTGAGCCGGGGGCGTGGAACTATGGCTACACCTTC,CAWSEPGAWNYGYTF
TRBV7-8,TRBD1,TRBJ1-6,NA,TGTGCCAGCAGCTACCGACCCAGGGGGACTGGATCACCCCTCCACTTT,CASSYRPRGTGSPLHF
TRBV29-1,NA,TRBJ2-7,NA,TGCAGCGTCAGGCAGAACTCCTACGAGCAGTACTTC,CSVRQNSYEQYF
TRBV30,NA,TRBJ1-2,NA,TGTGCCGGGCAGGGATACTATGGCTACACCTTC,CAGQGYYGYTF
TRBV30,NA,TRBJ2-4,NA,TGTGCCTGGAGTGAGGGGAATCTAGCCAAAAACATTCAGTACTTC,CAWSEGNLAKNIQYF
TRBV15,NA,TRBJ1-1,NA,TGTGCCACCAGCAGAGAGGCAGGCACATACACTGAAGCTTTCTTT,CATSREAGTYTEAFF
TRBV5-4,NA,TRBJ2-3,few,TGTGCCAGCAGCTTTCGTGGGGCCTACACAGATACGCAGTATTTT,CASSFRGAYTDTQYF
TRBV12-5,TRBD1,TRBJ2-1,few,TGTGCTAGTGGTTTGGTACGTGGGCAGGGGGTCGGTGAGCAGTTCTTC,CASGLVRGQGVGEQFF
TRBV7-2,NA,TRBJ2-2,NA,TGTGCCAGCAGCCCCGAAGGTTCACCGAACACCGGGGAGCTGTTTTTT,CASSPEGSPNTGELFF
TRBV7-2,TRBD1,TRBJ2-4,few,TGTGCCAGCAGCTTGGCATCTGGACAGGGCGGCTCCGGCAACATTCAGTACTTC,CASSLASGQGGSGNIQYF
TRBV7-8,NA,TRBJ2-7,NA,TGTGCCAGCAGCTTAGCGGGGCGAGCGGTATACGAGCAGTACTTC,CASSLAGRAVYEQYF
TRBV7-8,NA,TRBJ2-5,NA,TGTGCCAGCAGCTTAGGAGTACAAGAGACCCAGTACTTC,CASSLGVQETQYF
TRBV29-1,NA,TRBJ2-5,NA,TGCAGCGTTGAAGATGGGGGAGAAGAGACCCAGTACTTC,CSVEDGGEETQYF
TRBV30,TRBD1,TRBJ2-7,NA,TGTGCCTGGAGTGTTGGACAGGGATCGAGAGAGCAGTACTTC,CAWSVGQGSREQYF
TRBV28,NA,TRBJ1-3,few,TGTGCCAGCAGTTTGTACCGGGTTACTGGAAACACCATATATTTT,CASSLYRVTGNTIYF
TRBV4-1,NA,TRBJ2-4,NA,TGCGCCAGCAGCCTCCCTGGAAGGGACGCCAAAAACATTCAGTACTTC,CASSLPGRDAKNIQYF